The 18 T cell receptor beta chains reported below all come from one sample, sequenced in a study of CD8+CD57+ T cells in acquired aplastic anemia. Profiling that covered TCR beta VDJ and CDR3 relied on genomic DNA as its template. In TCRdb, the reads were re-called with MiXCR into one record per CDR3 protein. The sample lists about 120,000 distinct CDR3 sequences, about 40% seen once, with 2.6% in the top ten. All sequencing subjects had displayed CD8+CD57+ cell expansion on flow cytometry. Sequenced input: sorted CD4+, CD8+, or CD8+CD57+ T cells (not recorded which) from PBMCs. These receptors were obtained from a human donor with aplastic anemia.

This clonotype is judged medium-sized. V gene TRBV10-3 combines with J gene TRBJ1-2; TRBD1 matches 9 bases. The V segment lost 7 bases and the J segment 4 bases; nucleotides outside the gene matches: 7. The CDR3 has 14 amino acids. Germline-derived CDR1 and CDR2 are ENHRY and SYGVKD. The CDR3 DNA follows: TGTGCCATCACCTGGGACAGGGTGGGCTATGGCTACACCTTC. Protein sequence: CAITWDRVGYGYTF.

A word on this clonotype: A single base separates this from a much larger clone, so it may be a read error. The chain links TRBV12-3 or TRBV12-4 to TRBJ1-4; 10 positions match TRBD1. The V and J ends lost 8 bases and 0 bases, in that order; junction bases with no gene match: 6. This CDR3 contains 16 residues. The CDR3 DNA reads as TGTGCCAGCGGCAGGGACAGGGGTGCAACTAATGAAAAACTGTTTTTT. It is translated as CASGRDRGATNEKLFF.

This clonotype occurred a few times. This sequence joins TRBV2 and TRBJ2-3; D call uncertain. This CDR3 has 12 residues. V was trimmed by 5 bases and J by 0 bases, leaving 3 bases between them. In germline, CDR1 is SNHLY, CDR2 FYNNEI. As DNA, the CDR3 is TGTGCCAGCAGTTACAGCACAGATACGCAGTATTTT. Translated, it gives CASSYSTDTQYF.

With respect to this clonotype: A much bigger clone sits one base away, suggesting this may be a read error. J is TRBJ1-2 and V is TRBV4-1, with TRBD1 matching over 8 bases. The V and J ends lost 5 bases and 3 bases, in that order; junction bases with no gene match: 11. CDR1 and CDR2 (germline): MGHRA, YSYEKL. The CDR3 is 16 amino acids. As DNA, the CDR3 is TGCGCCAGCAGCGTCAGCCAGGGGGCTGGGGACTATGGCTACACCTTC. Protein: CASSVSQGAGDYGYTF.

This chain uses TRBV25-1 with TRBJ1-2; possible D gene TRBD1, 5 bases. The CDR3 runs 14 residues. Trimming stripped 2 bases from V and 4 bases from J, with 11 bases between. The germline V gene has CDR1 MGHDK and CDR2 SYGVNS. CDR3 loop: CASSEPGRLYGYTF. The DNA for the CDR3 is TGTGCCAGCAGTGAACCGGGACGGCTCTATGGCTACACCTTC.

This clonotype was observed at least ten times. This chain joins TRBV20-1 and TRBJ1-2; 7 positions agree with TRBD1. Trimming at V came to 1 base and at J to 4 bases, leaving 0 bases not matched to a gene. Germline loops: CDR1 DFQATT, CDR2 SNEGSKA (reference sequence). The CDR3 loop spans 12 amino acids. CDR3 bases: TGCAGTGCTAGAGGGGACAGCTATGGCTACACCTTC. It translates to CSARGDSYGYTF.

This clonotype has a count of ten or more. The chain employs TRBV19 and TRBJ2-3, with 10 bases lining up with TRBD2. The CDR3 is made up of 17 amino acids. Germline lookup yields CDR1 LNHDA and CDR2 SQIVND (reference sequence). The ends lost 5 bases at V and 5 bases at J; junction bases unmatched: 13. The CDR3 sequence is CASSPIAGGTSQDTQYF. CDR3 DNA sequence: TGTGCCAGTAGTCCGATAGCGGGGGGCACCTCTCAAGATACGCAGTATTTT.

As concerns this clonotype: A much larger clone sits a single nucleotide away, making a read error possible. The chain carries TRBV14 and TRBJ2-3; possibly TRBD1 or TRBD2 for D (5 bases each). The CDR3 covers 15 residues. Looked up from germline, CDR1 is SGHDN and CDR2 is FVKESK. The CDR3 DNA reads TGCGCCAGCAGCTTCCGGGACGGAGGCACAGATACGCAGTATTTT. Protein sequence: CASSFRDGGTDTQYF.

The CDR3 sequence: CASSLASGLGLKTQYF. DNA for the CDR3: TGCGCCAGCAGCTTGGCCTCGGGACTAGGTTTAAAGACCCAGTACTTC. V usage is TRBV5-1 and J usage is TRBJ2-5, with 8 bases lining up with TRBD2. CDR1 and CDR2 (germline): SGHRS, YFSETQ. With V trimmed by 0 bases and J by 6 bases, 10 bases remained unmatched. The CDR3 contains 16 residues.

As to this clonotype: This may come from a read error, since a much larger clone is one base off. V and J are TRBV20-1 and TRBJ1-3, with D possibly being TRBD1 (6 bases). V was trimmed by 5 bases and J by 0 bases, leaving 11 bases between them. Germline lookup yields CDR1 DFQATT and CDR2 SNEGSKA (reference sequence). The CDR3 sequence is 14 residues long. The CDR3 loop is CSAFDRYSGNTIYF. CDR3 sequence (DNA): TGCAGTGCTTTTGACAGGTACTCTGGAAACACCATATATTTT.

This chain links TRBV4-3 with TRBJ2-7; TRBD1 matches 11 bases. The CDR3 spans 16 residues. Per the germline V gene, CDR1 is LGHNA and CDR2 is YSLEER. Trimming at V came to 0 bases and at J to 0 bases, leaving 1 base not matched to a gene. The CDR3 loop reads CASSQDGTGGSYEQYF. CDR3 DNA sequence: TGCGCCAGCAGCCAAGATGGGACAGGGGGCTCCTACGAGCAGTACTTC.

This clonotype appeared a few times. The V call is TRBV27, the J call TRBJ1-2; D is possibly TRBD1 (5 bases). V lost 11 bases and J 3 bases, leaving 10 bases between the germline ends. Germline-derived CDR1 and CDR2 are MNHEY and SMNVEV (reference sequence). CDR3 length: 11 residues. CDR3 residues: CAGLGDYGYTF. The CDR3 nucleotides are TGTGCCGGCCTAGGGGACTATGGCTACACCTTC.

This clonotype occurred a few times. The CDR3 DNA reads as TGTGCCAGTGGGTGGGGTAGGGGAGCTTTCTTT. It codes for CASGWGRGAFF. This chain connects TRBV28 to TRBJ1-1, with D possibly being TRBD1 (5 bases). Germline V CDR1 and CDR2: MDHEN, SYDVKM. Trimming removed 9 bases from V and 10 bases from J, with 15 bases in between. This CDR3 has 11 amino acids.

V usage is TRBV29-1 and J usage is TRBJ1-1, with D possibly being TRBD1 (5 bases). Trimming cost V 2 bases and J 1 base, with 14 bases left between them. This CDR3 has 15 amino acids. Per the germline V gene, CDR1 is SQVTM and CDR2 is ANQGSEA. This CDR3 reads CSVEYWQGRNTEAFF. The CDR3 DNA reads TGCAGCGTTGAATATTGGCAGGGCAGGAACACTGAAGCTTTCTTT.

With regard to this clonotype: The junction and the germline gene differ at one end; a read error may be behind it. The V gene is TRBV10-2, the J gene TRBJ2-7; 10 bases align to TRBD1. Germline CDR1 WSHSY, CDR2 SAAADI. The CDR3 contains 14 residues. The CDR3 nucleotides read TGTGCCAGCAGCGGGACAGGGGTTTCCTACGAGCAGTACTTC. Its protein product is CASSGTGVSYEQYF.

This clonotype came up many times. The DNA of the CDR3 is TGTGCCAGCAAAACAGGGCCTATGAACACTGAAGCTTTCTTT. This sequence encodes CASKTGPMNTEAFF. The chain links TRBV9 to TRBJ1-1; a weak D match, TRBD1 (6 bases). Germline V gives CDR1 SGDLS, CDR2 YYNGEE. CDR3 length: 14 amino acids. The ends were cut back, 6 bases at V and 0 bases at J, with 12 bases in the middle.

This chain joins TRBV7-6 and TRBJ1-6; D is unresolved. The germline gives CDR1 SGHVS, CDR2 FNYEAQ. The CDR3 is made up of 13 amino acids. Trimming pared 1 base from V and 7 bases from J, leaving 5 bases between. The CDR3 nucleotides read TGTGCCAGCAGCTTAGACCAGAATTCACCCCTCCACTTT. Translated, it gives CASSLDQNSPLHF.

This clonotype was picked up a small number of times. The chain links TRBV4-2 to TRBJ1-2; no clear D gene. CDR3 length: 14 amino acids. Germline CDR1 reads LGHNA; CDR2 reads YNFKEQ. V dropped 4 bases and J dropped 4 bases, with 13 bases sitting between them. This CDR3 is CASSRRAGSYGYTF. Here the CDR3 DNA reads TGTGCCAGCAGCCGGCGGGCAGGTTCCTATGGCTACACCTTC.